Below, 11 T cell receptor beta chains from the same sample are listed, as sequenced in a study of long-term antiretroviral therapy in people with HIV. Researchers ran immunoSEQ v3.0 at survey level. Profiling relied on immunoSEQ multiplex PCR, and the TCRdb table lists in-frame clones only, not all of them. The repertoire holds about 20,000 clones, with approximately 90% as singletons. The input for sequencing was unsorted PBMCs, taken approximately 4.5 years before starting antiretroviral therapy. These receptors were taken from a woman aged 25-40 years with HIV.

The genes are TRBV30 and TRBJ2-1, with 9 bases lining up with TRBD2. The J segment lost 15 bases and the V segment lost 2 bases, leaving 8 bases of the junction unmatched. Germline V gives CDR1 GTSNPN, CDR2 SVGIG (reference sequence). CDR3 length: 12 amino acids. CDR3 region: CAWSSGGGAMFF. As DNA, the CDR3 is TGTGCCTGGAGTTCTGGCGGGGGGGCCATGTTCTTC.

CDR3 region: CASSVGTDLTDTQYF. The CDR3, as DNA: TGTGCCAGCAGCGTTGGGACAGACCTCACAGATACGCAGTATTTT. The chain links TRBV7-9 to TRBJ2-3, with 7 bases lining up with TRBD1. CDR1 SEHNR and CDR2 FQNEAQ come from the germline V gene (reference sequence). V gave up 5 bases and J gave up 2 bases; unmatched junction bases: 7. The CDR3 sequence is 15 residues long.

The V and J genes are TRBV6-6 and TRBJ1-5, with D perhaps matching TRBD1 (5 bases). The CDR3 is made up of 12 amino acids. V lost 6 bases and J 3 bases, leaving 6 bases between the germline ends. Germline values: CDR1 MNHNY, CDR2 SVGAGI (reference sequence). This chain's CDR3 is CASRGDNQPQHF. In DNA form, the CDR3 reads TGTGCCAGCAGGGGGGACAATCAGCCCCAGCATTTT.

As DNA, the CDR3 is TGTGCCAGCAGCTTGGAAAGGGGAGCCTACGAGCAGTACTTC. Amino acids: CASSLERGAYEQYF. The chain has TRBV5-4 and TRBJ2-7; either TRBD1 or TRBD2 may supply D (5 bases each). The V end was cut by 0 bases, the J end by 2 bases, with 9 bases between. Per germline, CDR1 SGHNT and CDR2 YYREEE (reference sequence). The CDR3 is made up of 14 amino acids.

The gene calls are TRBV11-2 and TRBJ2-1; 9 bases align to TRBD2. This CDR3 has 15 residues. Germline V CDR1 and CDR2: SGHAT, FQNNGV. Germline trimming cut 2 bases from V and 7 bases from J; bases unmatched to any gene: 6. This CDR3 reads CASSLFSSGVNEQFF. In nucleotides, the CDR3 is TGTGCCAGCAGCTTATTTTCTAGCGGGGTAAATGAGCAGTTCTTC.

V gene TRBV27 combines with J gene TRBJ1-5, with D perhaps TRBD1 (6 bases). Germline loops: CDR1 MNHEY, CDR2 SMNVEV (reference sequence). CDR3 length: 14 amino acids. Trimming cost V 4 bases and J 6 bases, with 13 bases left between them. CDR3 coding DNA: TGTGCCAGCAGTTCCAGGGGATATCGTCAGCCCCAGCATTTT. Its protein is CASSSRGYRQPQHF.

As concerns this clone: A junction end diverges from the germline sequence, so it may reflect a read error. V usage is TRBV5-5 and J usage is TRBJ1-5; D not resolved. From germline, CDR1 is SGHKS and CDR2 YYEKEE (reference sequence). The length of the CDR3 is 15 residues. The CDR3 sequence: CASSQDFGSNQPQHF. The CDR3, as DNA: TGCGCCAGCAGCCAAGATTTCGGTAGCAATCAGCCCCAGCATTTT.

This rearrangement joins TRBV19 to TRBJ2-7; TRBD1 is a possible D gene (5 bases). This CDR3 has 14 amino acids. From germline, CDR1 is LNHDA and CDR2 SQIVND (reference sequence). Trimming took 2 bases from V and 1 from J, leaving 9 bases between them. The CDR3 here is CASSIKSGSYEQYF. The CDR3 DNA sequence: TGTGCCAGTAGTATAAAGTCAGGGTCCTACGAGCAGTACTTC.

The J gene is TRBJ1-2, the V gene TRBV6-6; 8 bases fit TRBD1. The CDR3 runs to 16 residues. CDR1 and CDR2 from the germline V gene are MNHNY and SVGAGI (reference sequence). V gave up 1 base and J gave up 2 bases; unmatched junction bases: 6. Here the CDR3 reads CASSYFRGRPNYGYTF. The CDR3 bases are TGTGCCAGCAGTTACTTCAGGGGGCGACCGAACTATGGCTACACCTTC.

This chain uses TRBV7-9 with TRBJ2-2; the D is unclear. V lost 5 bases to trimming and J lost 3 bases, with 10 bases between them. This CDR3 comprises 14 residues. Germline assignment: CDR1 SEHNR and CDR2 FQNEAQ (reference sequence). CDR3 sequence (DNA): TGTGCCAGCAGCCGATTCAGTGACACCGGGGAGCTGTTTTTT. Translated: CASSRFSDTGELFF.

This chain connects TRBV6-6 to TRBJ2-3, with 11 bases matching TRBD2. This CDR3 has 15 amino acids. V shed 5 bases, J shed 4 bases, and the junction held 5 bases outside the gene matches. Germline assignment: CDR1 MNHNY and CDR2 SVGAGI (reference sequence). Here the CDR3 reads CASSIAGGPPDTQYF. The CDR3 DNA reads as TGTGCCAGCAGTATAGCGGGGGGGCCCCCAGATACGCAGTATTTT.